These 4 T cell receptor beta chains came from one sample sequenced in a study of T-cell reconstitution after alpha-beta-depleted transplantation in children. It was with unique molecular identifiers that the TCRbeta library was prepared. MiXCR, run by TCRdb on the PCR reads, gives a single entry per CDR3 protein. Found here are some 440,000 distinct CDR3 sequences, around 15% of them singletons; the top ten hold less than 30%. The sequenced sample was PBMCs, mostly from graft donor cells, obtained 360 days after TCRalphabeta/CD19-depleted stem cell transplant. The source is a boy younger than two who had a stem cell transplant for Wiskott-Aldrich syndrome, so the T cells may come from the graft donor.

The chain couples TRBV2 to TRBJ2-7, with 12 nucleotides matching TRBD1. The V gene end was trimmed by 4 bases and the J gene end by 5 bases; junction bases not matched to a gene: 9. The CDR3 length is 16 residues. Germline V gene data show CDR1 as SNHLY and CDR2 as FYNNEI. The CDR3 DNA reads TGTGCCAGCAGTGGGTTGGGACAGGGGGCAAAAGACGAGCAGTACTTC. Amino acid sequence: CASSGLGQGAKDEQYF.

Relative to its sample, this clonotype is medium-sized. The CDR3 DNA sequence: TGTGCCAGCAGCCCGTTGGGGGTTTCAGAGACCCAGTACTTC. Encoded protein: CASSPLGVSETQYF. This rearrangement joins TRBV3-1 to TRBJ2-5; D may correspond to TRBD1 or TRBD2 (5 bases each). V lost 4 bases, J lost 4 bases, and 13 bases lay in between. Germline CDR1 reads LGHDT; CDR2 reads YNNKEL (reference sequence). The length of the CDR3 is 14 residues.

The chain couples TRBV12-3 or TRBV12-4 to TRBJ2-1; weak D call: TRBD2 (7 bases). V gave up 3 bases and J gave up 4 bases, with 13 bases separating them. This CDR3 is 15 amino acids long. CDR3: CASSFGGGRYNEQFF. The CDR3 bases are TGTGCCAGCAGTTTCGGCGGGGGCCGTTACAATGAGCAGTTCTTC.

The CDR3 loop reads CASSFPGTGTDTQYF. CDR3 DNA sequence: TGCGCCAGCAGCTTCCCGGGAACGGGCACAGATACGCAGTATTTT. This chain links TRBV5-1 with TRBJ2-3; possible D gene TRBD2, 5 bases. CDR3 length: 15 residues. CDR1 SGHRS and CDR2 YFSETQ come from the germline V gene. Trimming shortened V by 2 bases and J by 1 base, and 11 bases separated the two germline ends.